These T cell receptor beta chains were read from a single sample in a study of identical twins. Via MiXCR, TCRdb re-called the 5' RACE reads, giving one row per CDR3 protein. The sample shows approximately 670,000 distinct CDR3 sequences, around 6% of them seen only once. Sequenced: naive T cells sorted from blood. These receptors all come from a man younger than 35 in good health. CDR3s include the opening cysteine and the closing phenylalanine or tryptophan. A D gene is named only where the DNA matches it firmly. The size entry is marked missing in some rows and otherwise reads once, few, many or a size class.

-,few,TRBV3-1,TRBJ2-3,CASSQGNGPTDTQYF,TGTGCCAGCAGCCAAGGCAACGGACCCACAGATACGCAGTATTTT
TRBD2,many,TRBV20-1,TRBJ2-3,CSARLMRAGANQDTQYF,TGCAGTGCTAGGTTAATGAGAGCGGGAGCGAATCAGGATACGCAGTATTTT
-,many,TRBV24-1,TRBJ2-2,CATSGETGNTGELFF,TGTGCCACCAGTGGCGAGACAGGGAACACCGGGGAGCTGTTTTTT
TRBD2,many,TRBV24-1,TRBJ2-1,CATSDYPSGEDEQFF,TGTGCCACCAGTGATTACCCTAGCGGGGAAGATGAGCAGTTCTTC
-,few,TRBV7-8,TRBJ2-7,CASSLVGLVSYEQYF,TGTGCCAGCAGCTTAGTCGGCCTAGTATCCTACGAGCAGTACTTC
TRBD1,many,TRBV29-1,TRBJ2-1,CSADPGQVDYNEQFF,TGCAGCGCTGACCCGGGACAGGTGGATTACAATGAGCAGTTCTTC
-,many,TRBV24-1,TRBJ2-3,CATTHSGAPTDTQYF,TGTGCCACCACTCATAGCGGAGCACCCACAGATACGCAGTATTTT
-,-,TRBV15,TRBJ2-5,CATSRVGGGLQETQYF,TGTGCCACCAGCAGAGTGGGCGGAGGCCTCCAAGAGACCCAGTACTTC
TRBD1,many,TRBV29-1,TRBJ2-1,CSVDQDRADNEQFF,TGCAGCGTTGATCAGGACAGGGCTGACAATGAGCAGTTCTTC
-,-,TRBV28,TRBJ2-3,CASSSSDYPDTDTQYF,TGTGCCAGCAGTTCCTCGGACTACCCGGATACAGATACGCAGTATTTT
-,-,TRBV29-1,TRBJ2-1,CSVDFNEQFF,TGCAGCGTTGATTTCAATGAGCAGTTCTTC
-,-,TRBV6-1,TRBJ1-1,CASRTSPSAQRAFF,TGTGCCAGCAGAACCTCCCCATCGGCGCAACGGGCTTTCTTT
TRBD2,many,TRBV20-1,TRBJ2-5,CSALPRTSGSQETQYF,TGCAGTGCGCTTCCCAGGACTAGCGGGAGCCAAGAGACCCAGTACTTC
-,-,TRBV5-6,TRBJ1-5,CASSLGILDQPQHF,TGTGCCAGCAGCTTGGGGATCTTAGATCAGCCCCAGCATTTT
TRBD1,many,TRBV12-3/TRBV12-4,TRBJ2-7,CASRIGQGAYNEQYF,TGTGCCAGCAGGATCGGACAGGGGGCGTATAACGAGCAGTACTTC
-,-,TRBV20-1,TRBJ2-1,CSARGNGQYYNEQFF,TGCAGTGCTAGAGGGAACGGACAGTACTACAATGAGCAGTTCTTC
-,few,TRBV6-1,TRBJ2-4,CASRSTGGVTDIQYF,TGTGCCAGCAGGTCGACAGGAGGGGTAACCGACATTCAGTACTTC
TRBD1,-,TRBV7-8,TRBJ2-7,CASSPPTGVEQYF,TGTGCCAGCAGCCCCCCCACAGGGGTCGAGCAGTACTTC
-,many,TRBV5-5,TRBJ2-5,CASSLTRIQETQYF,TGTGCCAGCAGCTTGACTAGGATCCAAGAGACCCAGTACTTC
-,-,TRBV24-1,TRBJ2-1,CATSDYNSGYNEQFF,TGTGCCACCAGTGATTATAACAGCGGTTACAATGAGCAGTTCTTC
TRBD2,-,TRBV9,TRBJ2-1,CASSGAGTSGVSSYNEQFF,TGTGCCAGCAGCGGAGCCGGGACTAGCGGAGTTAGCTCCTACAATGAGCAGTTCTTC
-,few,TRBV6-5,TRBJ2-7,CASTGPSYEQYF,TGTGCCAGTACCGGGCCCTCCTACGAGCAGTACTTC
-,-,TRBV11-2,TRBJ2-3,CASSSGRIVIF,TGTGCCAGCAGCTCAGGGAGGATTGTAATCTTT
-,many,TRBV2,TRBJ2-1,CASRYGRVFF,TGTGCCAGCCGCTACGGGCGGGTGTTCTTC
-,many,TRBV5-1,TRBJ2-7,CASSPRGGSSYEQYF,TGCGCCAGCAGCCCCCGCGGGGGCTCCTCCTACGAGCAGTACTTC
TRBD2,many,TRBV5-1,TRBJ2-7,CASSAGVSSYEQYF,TGCGCCAGCAGCGCGGGGGTATCTTCCTACGAGCAGTACTTC
TRBD1,many,TRBV12-3/TRBV12-4,TRBJ1-2,CASSLKRDSYNGYTF,TGTGCCAGCAGTTTAAAGCGGGACAGTTATAATGGCTACACCTTC
-,many,TRBV7-2,TRBJ2-1,CASSLGRSRHNEQFF,TGTGCCAGCAGCTTAGGGCGGAGCCGGCACAATGAGCAGTTCTTC
TRBD1,-,TRBV20-1,TRBJ2-7,CSARGGTGREQYF,TGCAGTGCTAGGGGGGGGACAGGGCGTGAGCAGTACTTC
-,-,TRBV5-1,TRBJ2-5,CASSLQAPGTQYF,TGCGCCAGCAGCTTGCAGGCCCCGGGGACCCAGTACTTC
TRBD1,many,TRBV10-1,TRBJ2-2,CASSELGTGQTGELFF,TGCGCCAGCAGTGAGCTCGGGACAGGGCAGACCGGGGAGCTGTTTTTT
TRBD1,-,TRBV4-3,TRBJ2-7,CASSQDYPGQVFYEQYF,TGCGCCAGCAGCCAAGACTATCCTGGACAGGTATTCTACGAGCAGTACTTC
-,many,TRBV3-1,TRBJ1-2,CASSQERRGARGYTF,TGTGCCAGCAGCCAAGAAAGGCGGGGGGCGCGGGGCTACACCTTC
-,few,TRBV20-1,TRBJ2-7,CSARPSPRTTPYEQYF,TGCAGTGCTAGACCCAGCCCTCGGACAACTCCCTACGAGCAGTACTTC
-,-,TRBV11-1,TRBJ2-6,CASSSDSRRVRGANVLTF,TGTGCCAGCAGCTCAGACAGCCGAAGGGTTCGGGGGGCCAACGTCCTGACTTTC
-,few,TRBV24-1,TRBJ2-2,CATSDNYMNTGELFF,TGTGCCACCAGTGACAACTATATGAACACCGGGGAGCTGTTTTTT
-,few,TRBV2,TRBJ1-4,CASRNEMEKLFF,TGTGCCAGCAGGAACGAAATGGAAAAACTGTTTTTT
TRBD1,many,TRBV7-9,TRBJ2-4,CASSYQGQAKNIQYF,TGTGCCAGCAGCTACCAAGGACAGGCAAAAAACATTCAGTACTTC
-,many,TRBV12-3/TRBV12-4,TRBJ1-5,CASSNRQNNQPQHF,TGTGCCAGCAGCAACCGACAGAATAATCAGCCCCAGCATTTT
TRBD2,many,TRBV7-3,TRBJ2-1,CASSLSGRANNEQFF,TGTGCCAGCAGCTTAAGCGGGAGGGCCAACAATGAGCAGTTCTTC
-,many,TRBV21-1,TRBJ2-5,CASSKLFREETQYF,TGTGCCAGCAGCAAACTATTCAGGGAAGAGACCCAGTACTTC
TRBD2,few,TRBV12-3/TRBV12-4,TRBJ2-1,CATTREGRNEQFF,TGTGCCACCACGAGGGAGGGCCGCAATGAGCAGTTCTTC
-,-,TRBV9,TRBJ2-7,CASSVVGWEETGERAFYEQYF,TGTGCCAGCAGCGTAGTCGGGTGGGAGGAGACCGGTGAGAGGGCCTTTTACGAGCAGTACTTC
TRBD2,few,TRBV7-9,TRBJ2-1,CASSFIDQAGGFF,TGTGCCAGCAGCTTCATTGATCAAGCGGGAGGATTCTTC
TRBD1,few,TRBV6-5,TRBJ2-1,CASSYTGTGGRNEQFF,TGTGCCAGCAGTTACACCGGGACAGGGGGCCGCAATGAGCAGTTCTTC
TRBD2,few,TRBV9,TRBJ2-1,CASSATTSGRVYNEQFF,TGTGCCAGCAGCGCGACGACTAGCGGGAGGGTCTACAATGAGCAGTTCTTC
-,many,TRBV7-9,TRBJ1-3,CASSLEALLSGNTIYF,TGTGCCAGCAGCTTAGAAGCACTCCTCTCTGGAAACACCATATATTTT
-,many,TRBV5-1,TRBJ2-2,CASSFGGRDGELFF,TGCGCCAGCAGCTTCGGAGGACGGGACGGGGAGCTGTTTTTT
-,few,TRBV29-1,TRBJ2-3,CSVDLVGDADTQYF,TGCAGCGTTGATTTGGTAGGGGACGCGGATACGCAGTATTTT
TRBD2,many,TRBV20-1,TRBJ2-1,CSAGGTLAGVEQFF,TGCAGTGCGGGAGGTACACTAGCGGGAGTTGAGCAGTTCTTC
-,many,TRBV10-3,TRBJ1-6,CAIRQLNSPLHF,TGTGCCATCCGACAGCTTAATTCACCCCTCCACTTT
TRBD1,many,TRBV5-6,TRBJ2-1,CASSLGTGGTVPYNEQFF,TGTGCCAGCAGCTTGGGAACCGGTGGGACAGTGCCTTACAATGAGCAGTTCTTC
TRBD2,-,TRBV11-2,TRBJ2-1,CASSLGPTSGGGRPYNEQFF,TGTGCCAGCAGCTTGGGTCCAACTAGCGGGGGGGGGCGACCCTACAATGAGCAGTTCTTC